Presented here are 9 T cell receptor beta chains from one specimen sequenced in a study of graft-versus-host responses after intestinal transplantation. Method: immunoSEQ multiplex PCR; TCRdb's copy keeps in-frame clones and lacks some. The sample shows more than 4,000 clones, 72% of them seen only once. The source material was PBMCs, sampled 510 to 550 days after intestinal transplant. The source of these receptors is a human patient who received an intestinal transplant, so some T cells may come from the graft donor.

This chain uses TRBV28 with TRBJ2-3; 9 positions agree with TRBD2. Germline CDR1 and CDR2: MDHEN and SYDVKM. V shed 5 bases, J shed 5 bases, and the junction held 2 bases outside the gene matches. The CDR3 extends over 13 amino acids. CDR3 bases: TGTGCCAGCAGTCGGACTAGCGAAGATACGCAGTATTTT. This codes for CASSRTSEDTQYF.

About this clone: The junction departs from the called germline gene at one end, perhaps through a read error. The V and J genes are TRBV5-3 and TRBJ2-3; 10 positions match TRBD1. TRBV5-3 belongs to the ORF category, with a function that is uncertain. The CDR3 consists of 15 residues. CDR3 sequence reads: CASSLGQGHTDTQYF. CDR3 DNA: TGTGCCAGCAGCTTGGGACAGGGGCACACAGATACGCAGTATTTT.

This sequence joins TRBV4-3 and TRBJ2-6; D not resolved. Germline CDR1 and CDR2: LGHNA and YSLEER. The CDR3 is 15 residues long. Trimming shortened V by 0 bases and J by 3 bases, and 6 bases separated the two germline ends. CDR3 residues: CASSQDLGGANVLTF. The CDR3 coding sequence is TGCGCCAGCAGCCAAGATCTGGGTGGGGCCAACGTCCTGACTTTC.

This clone showed up just once. This sequence joins TRBV11-3 and TRBJ2-1, with 10 bases that match TRBD1. CDR3 length equals 15 residues. V dropped 7 bases and J dropped 3; count of bases not matched to a gene: 6. Germline loops: CDR1 SGHNT, CDR2 YENEEA. The CDR3 loop is CASNAGTGDYNEQFF. CDR3 DNA sequence: TGTGCCAGCAACGCCGGGACAGGGGACTACAATGAGCAGTTCTTC.

In regard to this clone: Mismatch with germline at one junction end may stem from a read error. The chain couples TRBV5-3 to TRBJ1-1, with a weak D call TRBD1 (6 bases). TRBV5-3 is sorted into the ORF group, with uncertain function. CDR3 length: 13 residues. The CDR3 DNA sequence: TGTGCCAGCAGCTTATCAGGGGACACTGAAGCTTTCTTT. It codes for CASSLSGDTEAFF.

The V gene is TRBV7-2, the J gene TRBJ2-7; D is undetermined. Trimming removed 5 bases at V and 2 bases at J, with 4 bases between. CDR1 is SGHTA, CDR2 FQGNSA, per germline. The CDR3 contains 11 residues. CDR3 sequence (DNA): TGTGCCAGCAGCGCAGCCTACGAGCAGTACTTC. Its protein is CASSAAYEQYF.

The rearrangement uses TRBV19 and TRBJ1-2; D not resolved. Germline-derived CDR1 and CDR2 are LNHDA and SQIVND (reference sequence). The ends were cut back, 0 bases at V and 5 bases at J, with 4 bases in the middle. This CDR3 has 12 residues. The CDR3 sequence: CASSIEGYGYTF. The CDR3 DNA sequence: TGTGCCAGTAGTATAGAGGGGTATGGCTACACCTTC.

V and J are TRBV7-2 and TRBJ2-3; D is uncertain. In germline, CDR1 is SGHTA, CDR2 FQGNSA. V lost 3 bases and J lost 5, with 18 bases in between. The CDR3 contains 16 residues. The CDR3 is CASSLKPSVALDTQYF. Written as DNA, the CDR3 is TGTGCCAGCAGCTTGAAACCTTCTGTGGCGCTAGATACGCAGTATTTT.

This chain connects TRBV30 to TRBJ2-1, with 14 nucleotides matching TRBD2. The trim removed 2 bases at V and 12 bases at J, leaving 9 bases unmatched. This CDR3 has 15 amino acids. The germline CDR1 and CDR2 sequences are GTSNPN and SVGIG (reference sequence). CDR3 residues: CAWSTKTSGGAWQFF. CDR3 DNA sequence: TGTGCCTGGAGTACGAAGACTAGCGGGGGGGCGTGGCAGTTCTTC.